This T cell receptor beta chain comes out of a study of cytomegalovirus exposure and HLA in healthy donors. Germline CDR1 reads LNHNV; CDR2 reads YYDKDF (reference sequence). The CDR3 is made up of 15 amino acids. V shed 2 bases and J 4 bases; nucleotides not matched to a gene: 6. Libraries were prepared by immunoSEQ multiplex PCR; TCRdb keeps only in-frame clonotypes and omits some of them. Among fewer than 200,000 clones, roughly four fifths were seen once, and the ten largest hold 2.8%. The sequenced material came from PBMCs. The chain is built from TRBV15 and TRBJ2-7, with 9 nucleotides matching TRBD1. The receptor was derived from a woman under 30 in good health and CMV-seropositive. The CDR3 region is CATSRPPGQGYEQYF. CDR3 coding DNA: TGTGCCACCAGCAGACCACCGGGACAGGGTTACGAGCAGTACTTC.